This TCR beta chain was sequenced for a study of cytomegalovirus exposure and HLA in healthy donors. CDR3 length: 16 residues. Germline-derived CDR1 and CDR2 are SGHRS and YFSETQ. V shed 0 bases and J 5 bases; nucleotides not matched to a gene: 6. Findings of the study overall: Among the most significant clusters, several appeared linked to common viral pathogens in a later analysis. Investigators reported over 150 TCR beta chains as tied to cytomegalovirus.

Comments on this clone: The antigen is unknown.

The PCR made use of 60 Vbeta and 13 Jbeta primers. The data were produced by immunoSEQ multiplex PCR, yet TCRdb's version contains in-frame clones alone and is incomplete. The table includes 60,000 to 85,000 clones, about 70% detected once. The TCR sequence derives from a male donor in good health and CMV-seropositive. V usage is TRBV5-1 and J usage is TRBJ2-2; TRBD1 aligns across 8 bases. Sequenced sample: PBMCs. In nucleotides, the CDR3 is TGCGCCAGCAGCTTGGGACAGGGGCATAAGACCGGGGAGCTGTTTTTT. It is translated as CASSLGQGHKTGELFF.